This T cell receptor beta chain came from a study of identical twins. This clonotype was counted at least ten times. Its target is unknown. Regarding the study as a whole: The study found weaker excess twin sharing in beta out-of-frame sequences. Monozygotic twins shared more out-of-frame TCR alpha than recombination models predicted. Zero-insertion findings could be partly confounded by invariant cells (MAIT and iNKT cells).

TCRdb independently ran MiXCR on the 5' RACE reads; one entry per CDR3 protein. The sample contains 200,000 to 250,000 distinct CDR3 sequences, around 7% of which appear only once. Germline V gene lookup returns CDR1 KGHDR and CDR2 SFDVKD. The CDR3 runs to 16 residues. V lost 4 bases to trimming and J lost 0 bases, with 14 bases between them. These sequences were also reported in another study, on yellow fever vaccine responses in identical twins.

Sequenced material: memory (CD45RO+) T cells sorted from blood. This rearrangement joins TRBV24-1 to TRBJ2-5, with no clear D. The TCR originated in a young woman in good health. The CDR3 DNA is TGTGCCACCAGTGAACCTGACACCCACCACCAAGAGACCCAGTACTTC. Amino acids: CATSEPDTHHQETQYF.